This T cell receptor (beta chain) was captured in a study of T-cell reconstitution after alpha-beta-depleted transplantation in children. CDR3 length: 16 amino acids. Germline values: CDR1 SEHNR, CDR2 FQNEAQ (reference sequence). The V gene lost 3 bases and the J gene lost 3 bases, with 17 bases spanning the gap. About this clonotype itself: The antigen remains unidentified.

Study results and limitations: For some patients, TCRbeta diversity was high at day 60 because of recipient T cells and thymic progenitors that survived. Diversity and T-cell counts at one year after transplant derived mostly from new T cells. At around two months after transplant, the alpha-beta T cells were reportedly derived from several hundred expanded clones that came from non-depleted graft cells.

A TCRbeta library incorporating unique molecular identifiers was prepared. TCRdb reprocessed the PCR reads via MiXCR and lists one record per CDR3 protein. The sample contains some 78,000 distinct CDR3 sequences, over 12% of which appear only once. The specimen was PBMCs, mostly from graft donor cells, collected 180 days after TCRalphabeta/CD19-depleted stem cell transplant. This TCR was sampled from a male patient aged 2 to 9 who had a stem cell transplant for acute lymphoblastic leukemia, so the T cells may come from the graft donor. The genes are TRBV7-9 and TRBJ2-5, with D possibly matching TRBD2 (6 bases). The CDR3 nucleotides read TGTGCCAGCAGCTTGTCACCCGGGAGACCAAAAGAGACCCAGTACTTC. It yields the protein CASSLSPGRPKETQYF.